A single sample gave rise to the 6 T cell receptor beta chains below, sequenced in a study of T cells in tuberculosis. Only in-frame clones appear in the TCRdb table, and some are missing; sequencing was by immunoSEQ multiplex PCR. The table records about 53,000 clones, over 90% of them present only once. The time point denotes: new active TB diagnosis, blood taken before or within 7 days of starting treatment. Specimen: PBMCs, collected at tuberculosis diagnosis. These receptors came from an adult with tuberculosis.

The V and J genes are TRBV30 and TRBJ1-2; possible D gene TRBD1, 5 bases. V was shortened by 2 bases and J by 6 bases, with 31 bases between the two germline ends. The CDR3 consists of 19 residues. Per germline, CDR1 GTSNPN and CDR2 SVGIG (reference sequence). This CDR3 is CAWSPMARFGATGGNGYTF. The CDR3 DNA sequence: TGTGCCTGGAGTCCTATGGCCCGCTTCGGGGCTACCGGGGGGAATGGCTACACCTTC.

The chain uses TRBV19 and TRBJ2-6; D possibly corresponds to TRBD2 (5 bases). CDR3 length: 16 amino acids. The germline gives CDR1 LNHDA, CDR2 SQIVND (reference sequence). Trimming took 5 bases from V and 0 from J, leaving 11 bases between them. The CDR3 spells CASSGGLVSGANVLTF. CDR3 DNA sequence: TGTGCCAGTAGTGGCGGACTGGTCTCTGGGGCCAACGTCCTGACTTTC. Together with reference TRBV19 and TRBJ2-6, the CDR3 gives the full variable domain: DGGITQSPKYLFRKEGQNVTLSCEQNLNHDAMYWYRQDPGQGLRLIYYSQIVNDFQKGDIAEGYSVSREKKESFPLTVTSAQKNPTAFYLCASSGGLVSGANVLTFGAGSRLTVL.

The chain couples TRBV6-5 to TRBJ1-2, with a possible D match to TRBD1 (6 bases). V was pared by 6 bases and J by 4 bases, with 12 bases between. Germline V gene sequence: CDR1 MNHEY, CDR2 SVGAGI. This CDR3 region has 13 residues. The CDR3 coding sequence is TGTGCCAGCAGACGACAGGTTTCCTATGGCTACACCTTC. This codes for CASRRQVSYGYTF.

This clone has a handful of counts. The J gene is TRBJ2-7, the V gene TRBV5-1; 11 positions match TRBD1. The CDR3 totals 16 residues. Germline loops: CDR1 SGHRS, CDR2 YFSETQ. Losses at the gene ends were 0 bases for V and 6 bases for J; bases not matched to a gene: 8. Here the CDR3 reads CASSLALGQGAFEQYF. The CDR3 DNA sequence: TGCGCCAGCAGCTTGGCCCTCGGACAGGGGGCATTCGAGCAGTACTTC.

The genes are TRBV7-2 and TRBJ2-1; 7 bases align to TRBD2. The CDR3 spans 13 residues. V gave up 5 bases and J gave up 4 bases; unmatched junction bases: 2. Germline V lookup: CDR1 SGHTA, CDR2 FQGNSA. The CDR3 sequence: CASSPGRYNEQFF. CDR3 DNA: TGTGCCAGCAGCCCCGGGAGGTACAATGAGCAGTTCTTC.

The gene calls are TRBV5-4 and TRBJ1-1, with D possibly matching TRBD1 (6 bases). The CDR3 is made up of 13 amino acids. Germline CDR1 reads SGHNT; CDR2 reads YYREEE (reference sequence). V lost 5 bases and J 7 bases, leaving 15 bases between the germline ends. CDR3 in amino acids: CASRDSIRGEAFF. CDR3 DNA: TGTGCCAGCAGGGACAGTATAAGGGGTGAAGCTTTCTTT.